The 24 T cell receptor beta chains given below trace back to one sample, sequenced in a study of cytomegalovirus exposure and HLA in healthy donors. Primers included in the PCR were 60 Vbeta and 13 Jbeta primers. Sequenced by immunoSEQ multiplex PCR; TCRdb stores in-frame clones only, minus some. The sample has around 63,000 clones; approximately 79% are singletons. The sequencing input was PBMCs. The receptors derive from a woman in her twenties or thirties in good health and CMV-seronegative.

V usage is TRBV11-3 and J usage is TRBJ2-2; 14 bases agree with TRBD2. V lost 5 bases, J lost 6 bases, and 2 bases stayed unmatched. CDR1 SGHNT and CDR2 YENEEA come from the germline V gene. The CDR3 has 15 amino acids. CDR3: CASSLGLAGAGELFF. CDR3 nucleotide sequence: TGTGCCAGCAGCCTGGGACTAGCGGGAGCCGGGGAGCTGTTTTTT.

The chain recombines TRBV10-1 with TRBJ1-1, with TRBD1 matching 7 bases. This CDR3 is built from 19 residues. Trimming at V came to 7 bases and at J to 4 bases, leaving 24 bases not matched to a gene. Germline-derived CDR1 and CDR2 are WNHNN and SYGVQD (reference sequence). The CDR3 region is CASTPISGGGLGGGTEAFF. In DNA, the CDR3 is TGCGCCAGCACCCCTATTTCCGGGGGGGGATTAGGGGGCGGCACTGAAGCTTTCTTT.

The V call is TRBV5-5, the J call TRBJ1-5; D might be TRBD1 (6 bases). The CDR3 length is 15 residues. Trimming left V 0 bases short and J 4 bases short, with 11 bases between. Germline V gene lookup returns CDR1 SGHKS and CDR2 YYEKEE (reference sequence). CDR3 amino acids: CASSLVSQGNQPQHF. The CDR3 nucleotides are TGTGCCAGCAGCTTGGTATCACAGGGTAATCAGCCCCAGCATTTT.

V and J are TRBV7-9 and TRBJ1-4, with D maybe TRBD1 (6 bases). Germline CDR1 reads SEHNR; CDR2 reads FQNEAQ (reference sequence). Trimming took off 5 bases at V and 7 bases at J, with 14 bases between the two ends. The CDR3 runs to 14 residues. The CDR3 coding sequence is TGTGCCAGCAGCCCTACAGGGACCCGTGAAAAACTGTTTTTT. It translates to CASSPTGTREKLFF.

The chain joins TRBV11-2 to TRBJ2-7; maybe TRBD2 (6 bases). The CDR3 spans 16 residues. Germline CDR1 SGHAT, CDR2 FQNNGV. Trimming left V 1 base short and J 6 bases short, with 19 bases between. The CDR3 DNA sequence: TGTGCCAGCAGCTTAGGAGTGGGGGGAAAGCGTACCGAGCAGTACGTC. It codes for CASSLGVGGKRTEQYV.

The gene calls are TRBV21-1 and TRBJ1-1; the table calls TRBD1, which could not be checked here. TRBV21-1 is an annotated pseudogene. There are 15 residues in the CDR3. The CDR3: CASSTTGHQGTEAFF. The CDR3, as DNA: TGTGCCAGCAGCACTACGGGACACCAGGGCACTGAAGCTTTCTTT.

The chain couples TRBV4-1 to TRBJ1-5; no firm D call. The V gene lost 0 bases and the J gene lost 4 bases, with 7 bases spanning the gap. The CDR3 spans 14 residues. CDR1 and CDR2 (germline): MGHRA, YSYEKL. CDR3 loop: CASSQESGNQPQHF. CDR3 sequence (DNA): TGCGCCAGCAGCCAAGAATCGGGAAATCAGCCCCAGCATTTT.

The V call is TRBV11-1, the J call TRBJ2-7; a possible D gene is TRBD2 (5 bases). Deletions cut 5 bases from V and 2 bases from J, with 10 bases between. Germline loops: CDR1 SGHAT, CDR2 FQDESV (reference sequence). The CDR3 runs 13 residues. CDR3 sequence: CASSPGVAYEQYV. CDR3 in DNA: TGTGCCAGCAGCCCCGGGGTGGCCTACGAGCAGTACGTC.

V usage is TRBV6-1 and J usage is TRBJ1-2; D unresolved. Trimming took off 6 bases at V and 6 bases at J, with 8 bases between the two ends. CDR1 is MNHNS and CDR2 is SASEGT in the germline V gene. This CDR3 has 11 residues. The CDR3 reads CASRVGDGYTF. For the CDR3, the DNA is TGTGCCAGCAGGGTCGGTGATGGCTACACCTTC.

The CDR3 region is CASSGQSYEQYF. CDR3 DNA sequence: TGCGCCAGCAGCGGACAGTCCTACGAGCAGTACTTC. The chain combines TRBV10-2 with TRBJ2-5; a weak D match, TRBD1 (6 bases). The J call may be incorrect, as the DNA end agrees better with TRBJ2-7. CDR1 and CDR2 (germline): WSHSY, SAAADI. The CDR3 is 12 amino acids.

The chain has TRBV6-4 and TRBJ2-3, with D possibly matching TRBD2 (6 bases). V lost 6 bases to trimming and J lost 4 bases, with 23 bases between them. Germline CDR1 and CDR2: MRHNA and SNTAGT. The CDR3 length is 17 residues. For the CDR3, the DNA is TGTGCCAGCAGGACACGAAACACTAGCATTCGGGCAGATACGCAGTATTTT. Protein: CASRTRNTSIRADTQYF.

J is TRBJ2-7 and V is TRBV2; 8 bases are shared with TRBD2. Trimming cost V 6 bases and J 2 bases; bases outside gene matches: 6. Germline CDR1 and CDR2: SNHLY and FYNNEI. CDR3 length: 14 amino acids. The DNA of the CDR3 is TGTGCCAGCAGGTATAGCGGGGCGGCCTACGAGCAGTACTTC. Its protein product is CASRYSGAAYEQYF.

This chain links TRBV18 with TRBJ1-2, with 7 bases matching TRBD1. The length of the CDR3 is 16 residues. V lost 3 bases and J lost 4; bases outside the gene matches: 11. CDR1 KGHSH and CDR2 LQKENI come from the germline V gene. The CDR3 loop reads CASSPSPGQMTYGYTF. CDR3 nucleotide sequence: TGTGCCAGCTCACCCTCACCGGGACAGATGACCTATGGCTACACCTTC.

The chain employs TRBV10-3 and TRBJ1-1; TRBD1 is a possible D gene (6 bases). The CDR3 contains 15 residues. Germline assignment: CDR1 ENHRY and CDR2 SYGVKD. Deletions cut 6 bases from V and 2 bases from J, with 16 bases between. The CDR3 sequence: CAIRGAGEGNTEAFF. The CDR3 DNA sequence: TGTGCCATCAGAGGAGCAGGGGAGGGAAACACTGAAGCTTTCTTT.

The chain uses TRBV7-3 and TRBJ1-1, with 12 bases matching TRBD1. The CDR3 contains 14 residues. V gave up 5 bases and J gave up 6 bases; unmatched junction bases: 4. From germline, CDR1 is SGHTA and CDR2 FQGTGA. CDR3 sequence (DNA): TGTGCCAGCAGCAAGGGACAGGGGGCTGCTGAAGCTTTCTTT. Amino acid sequence: CASSKGQGAAEAFF.

The V and J genes are TRBV18 and TRBJ2-3; tentatively, D is TRBD2 (5 bases). The CDR3 contains 16 residues. The V and J ends lost 1 base and 0 bases respectively, with 11 bases between them. Germline V CDR1 and CDR2: KGHSH, LQKENI. The CDR3 is CASSPQRLGSTDTQYF. The CDR3 region has the DNA TGTGCCAGCTCACCACAGCGGTTGGGGAGCACAGATACGCAGTATTTT.

The gene calls are TRBV4-3 and TRBJ2-1; no reliable D call. The CDR3 sequence is 14 residues long. Germline values: CDR1 LGHNA, CDR2 YSLEER. Trimming removed 4 bases from V and 0 bases from J, with 7 bases in between. The CDR3 bases are TGCGCCAGCAGCCCACACTACTCCTACAATGAGCAGTTCTTC. Amino acid sequence: CASSPHYSYNEQFF.

V and J are TRBV5-4 and TRBJ2-4; the match to TRBD2 covers 12 bases. This CDR3 is 19 amino acids long. Per germline, CDR1 SGHNT and CDR2 YYREEE (reference sequence). Unmatched junction bases numbered 7, after V lost 0 bases and J lost 0 bases. This CDR3 reads CASSLGASGGALAKNIQYF. Here the CDR3 DNA reads TGTGCCAGCAGCTTGGGGGCTAGCGGGGGGGCCCTAGCCAAAAACATTCAGTACTTC. The full variable domain, in which reference TRBV5-4 and TRBJ2-4 provide the parts outside the CDR3, is ETGVTQSPTHLIKTRGQQVTLRCSSQSGHNTVSWYQQALGQGPQFIFQYYREEENGRGNFPPRFSGLQFPNYSSELNVNALELDDSALYLCASSLGASGGALAKNIQYFGAGTRLSVL.

J is TRBJ1-2 and V is TRBV30, with D unresolved. CDR1 is GTSNPN and CDR2 is SVGIG in the germline V gene (reference sequence). Deletions cut 0 bases from V and 5 bases from J, with 13 bases between. The CDR3 is 14 residues long. The CDR3 DNA reads TGTGCCTGGAGTGTAGCCACAGATTCTTATGGCTACACCTTC. Protein sequence: CAWSVATDSYGYTF.

A single count supports this clone. The chain links TRBV11-2 to TRBJ2-7, with unresolved D. The CDR3 spans 13 residues. Per the germline V gene, CDR1 is SGHAT and CDR2 is FQNNGV. The germline V and J ends were trimmed by 4 bases and 3 bases, with 10 bases remaining between them. The CDR3 coding sequence is TGTGCCAGCAGCTCCCCTGAGGACTACGAGCAGTACGTC. Translating it yields CASSSPEDYEQYV.

This chain uses TRBV18 with TRBJ2-3; no reliable D call. The CDR3 is 14 amino acids. V was cut by 2 bases and J by 0 bases, with 6 bases left in between. Germline values: CDR1 KGHSH, CDR2 LQKENI. The CDR3 DNA reads TGTGCCAGCTCACCATTGTCTAGCACAGATACGCAGTATTTT. Translating it yields CASSPLSSTDTQYF.

The rearrangement uses TRBV7-9 and TRBJ1-5; a weak D match, TRBD1 (5 bases). Germline CDR1 is SEHNR and CDR2 is FQNEAQ (reference sequence). The CDR3 has 15 residues. V lost 8 bases to trimming and J lost 3 bases, with 17 bases between them. CDR3 coding DNA: TGTGCCAGCGGCGCGTCAGGGACTCCCAATCAGCCCCAGCATTTT. Translation: CASGASGTPNQPQHF.

Remarks on this clone: The same CDR3 is also encoded by other DNA sequences in this sample. The J gene is TRBJ1-1, the V gene TRBV9; D gene ambiguous. The CDR3 covers 13 residues. The V gene lost 0 bases and the J gene lost 1 base, with 4 bases spanning the gap. Germline CDR1 is SGDLS and CDR2 is YYNGEE. The CDR3 region is CASSVAGNTEAFF. For the CDR3, the DNA is TGTGCCAGCAGCGTAGCGGGGAACACTGAAGCTTTCTTT.

The genes are TRBV10-3 and TRBJ1-5, with 10 bases lining up with TRBD1. The CDR3 spans 17 residues. V lost 0 bases, J lost 7 bases, and 9 bases stayed unmatched. Per the germline V gene, CDR1 is ENHRY and CDR2 is SYGVKD. The CDR3 protein is CAISESSGQGSGQPQHF. The CDR3 DNA reads as TGTGCCATCAGTGAGTCATCGGGACAGGGGTCGGGACAGCCCCAGCATTTT.